One T cell receptor (beta chain) is described in this entry. These data are taken from a study of shared clonotypes between healthy human individuals. The CDR3 covers 15 residues. Germline loops: CDR1 GTSNPN, CDR2 SVGIG (reference sequence). V was shortened by 1 base and J by 0 bases, with 11 bases between the two germline ends. TCRdb's copy holds only in-frame clones and misses some; the assay was immunoSEQ multiplex PCR. The sample shows around 1,900,000 clones, 85% to 95% of them seen only once. The naive CD8 fraction comprised CD45RO-negative cells positively selected for CCR7 and excluded terminally differentiated effector memory CD45RA+ cells.

The rearrangement joins TRBV30 to TRBJ2-3; possibly TRBD1 for D (5 bases). This sequence was found in a man aged 18-30 years in good health. Some clones in this sample may be carry-over from other donors' samples. Sequenced: naive CD8+ T cells from PBMCs. The CDR3: CAWSEQESSTDTQYF. DNA of the CDR3: TGTGCCTGGAGTGAACAGGAATCTAGCACAGATACGCAGTATTTT.